Described below is a single T cell receptor (beta chain) sequence and its context. Its antigen remains unidentified. The data derive from a study of cytomegalovirus exposure and HLA in healthy donors. General observations from the study: The dataset shows that most TCR sequences were rare, while some public TCRs occurred in many donors. As confirmed in vitro, three CMV-associated chains were specific for CMV antigens. TCR beta chains numbering under 200 were designated cytomegalovirus-associated. Published work reported that the classifier diagnosed cytomegalovirus status with high specificity and sensitivity.

Trimming took 6 bases from V and 3 from J; bases not matched to a gene: 13. The CDR3 sequence is 15 residues long. Per the germline V gene, CDR1 is SQVTM and CDR2 is ANQGSEA. Some clones are missing from TCRdb's copy, which holds only in-frame ones; the method was immunoSEQ multiplex PCR. Of some 140,000 clones in the sample, roughly nine tenths were seen once. This sequence joins TRBV29-1 and TRBJ2-7, with 8 bases lining up with TRBD2. This clonotype was obtained from a man younger than 35 in good health and CMV-seronegative. The specimen sequenced was PBMCs. DNA of the CDR3: TGCAGCGTGGATCTAGGCGCGGGGGGCCTCTACGAGCAGTACTTC. Translation: CSVDLGAGGLYEQYF.